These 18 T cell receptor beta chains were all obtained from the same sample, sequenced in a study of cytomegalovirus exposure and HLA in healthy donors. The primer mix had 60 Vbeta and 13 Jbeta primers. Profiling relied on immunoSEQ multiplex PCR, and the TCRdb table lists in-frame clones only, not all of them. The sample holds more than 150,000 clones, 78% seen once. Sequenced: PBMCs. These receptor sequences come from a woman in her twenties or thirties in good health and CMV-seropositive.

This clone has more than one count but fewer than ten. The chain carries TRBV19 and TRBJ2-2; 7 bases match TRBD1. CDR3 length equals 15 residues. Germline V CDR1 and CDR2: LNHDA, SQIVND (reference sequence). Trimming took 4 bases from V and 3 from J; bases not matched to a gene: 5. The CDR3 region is CASSKGDSHTGELFF. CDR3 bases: TGTGCCAGTAGTAAGGGGGACAGTCACACCGGGGAGCTGTTTTTT.

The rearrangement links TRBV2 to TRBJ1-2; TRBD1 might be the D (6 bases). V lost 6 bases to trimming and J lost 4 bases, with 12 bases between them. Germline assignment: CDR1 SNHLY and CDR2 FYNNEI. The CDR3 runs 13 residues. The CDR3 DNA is TGTGCCAGCAGGCCGGACAGCCCCTATGGCTACACCTTC. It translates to CASRPDSPYGYTF.

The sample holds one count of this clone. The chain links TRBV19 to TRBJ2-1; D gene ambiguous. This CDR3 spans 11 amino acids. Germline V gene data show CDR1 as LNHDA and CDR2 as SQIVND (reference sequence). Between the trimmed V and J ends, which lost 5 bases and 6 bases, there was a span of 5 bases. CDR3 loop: CASSPGNEQFF. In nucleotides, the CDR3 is TGTGCCAGTAGTCCAGGCAATGAGCAGTTCTTC. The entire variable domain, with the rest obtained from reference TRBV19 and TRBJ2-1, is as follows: DGGITQSPKYLFRKEGQNVTLSCEQNLNHDAMYWYRQDPGQGLRLIYYSQIVNDFQKGDIAEGYSVSREKKESFPLTVTSAQKNPTAFYLCASSPGNEQFFGPGTRLTVL.

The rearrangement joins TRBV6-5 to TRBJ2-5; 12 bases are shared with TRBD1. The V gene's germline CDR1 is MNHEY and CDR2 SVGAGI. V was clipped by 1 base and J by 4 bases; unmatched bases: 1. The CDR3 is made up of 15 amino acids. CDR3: CASSYLGQGAETQYF. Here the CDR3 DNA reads TGTGCCAGCAGTTACTTGGGACAGGGGGCAGAGACCCAGTACTTC.

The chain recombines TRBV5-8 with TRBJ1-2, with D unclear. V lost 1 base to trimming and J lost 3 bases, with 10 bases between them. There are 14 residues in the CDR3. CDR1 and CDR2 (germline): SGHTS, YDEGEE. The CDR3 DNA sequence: TGTGCCAGCAGCTTGCTAACTGGTCACTATGGCTACACCTTC. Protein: CASSLLTGHYGYTF. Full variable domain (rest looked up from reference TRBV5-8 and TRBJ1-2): EAGVTQSPTHLIKTRGQQATLRCSPISGHTSVYWYQQALGLGLQFLLWYDEGEERNRGNFPPRFSGRQFPNYSSELNVNALELEDSALYLCASSLLTGHYGYTFGSGTRLTVV.

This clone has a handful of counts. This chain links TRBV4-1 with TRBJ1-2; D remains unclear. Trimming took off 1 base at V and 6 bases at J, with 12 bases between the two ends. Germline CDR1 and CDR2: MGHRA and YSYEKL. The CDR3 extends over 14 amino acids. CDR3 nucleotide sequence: TGCGCCAGCAGCCAAGCCCAGGAGGTCGATGGCTACACCTTC. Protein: CASSQAQEVDGYTF.

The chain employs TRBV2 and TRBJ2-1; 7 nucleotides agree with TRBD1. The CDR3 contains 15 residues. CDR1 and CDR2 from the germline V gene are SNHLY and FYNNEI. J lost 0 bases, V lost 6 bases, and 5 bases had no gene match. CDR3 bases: TGTGCCAGCAGCCTTCAGGGGGTCTCCTACAATGAGCAGTTCTTC. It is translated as CASSLQGVSYNEQFF.

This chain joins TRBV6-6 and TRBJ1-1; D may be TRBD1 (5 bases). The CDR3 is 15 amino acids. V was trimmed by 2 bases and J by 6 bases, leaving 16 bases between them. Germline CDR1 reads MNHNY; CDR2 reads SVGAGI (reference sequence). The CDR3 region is CASSYPGEVSAEAFF. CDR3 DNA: TGTGCCAGCAGTTACCCGGGGGAGGTAAGCGCTGAAGCTTTCTTT.

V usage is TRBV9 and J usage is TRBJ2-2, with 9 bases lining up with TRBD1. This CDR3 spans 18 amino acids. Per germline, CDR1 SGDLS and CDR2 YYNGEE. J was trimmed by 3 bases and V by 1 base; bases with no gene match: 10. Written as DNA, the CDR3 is TGTGCCAGCAGCGTACGACCCACCGGGACAGGGCACACCGGGGAGCTGTTTTTT. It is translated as CASSVRPTGTGHTGELFF.

This CDR3 is CASRQGETQYF. Written as DNA, the CDR3 is TGTGCCAGCAGGCAGGGGGAGACCCAGTACTTC. This rearrangement joins TRBV7-6 to TRBJ2-5; weak D call: TRBD1 (6 bases). V was cut by 6 bases and J by 5 bases, with 7 bases left in between. Germline CDR1 is SGHVS and CDR2 is FNYEAQ. CDR3 length: 11 amino acids.

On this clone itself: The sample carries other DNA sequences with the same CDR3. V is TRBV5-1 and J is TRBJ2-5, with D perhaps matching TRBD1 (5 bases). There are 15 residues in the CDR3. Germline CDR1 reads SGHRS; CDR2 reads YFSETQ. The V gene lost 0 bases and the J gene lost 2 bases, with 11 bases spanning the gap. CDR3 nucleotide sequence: TGCGCCAGCAGCTTGGCGGGTAGGGGTCAAGAGACCCAGTACTTC. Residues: CASSLAGRGQETQYF.

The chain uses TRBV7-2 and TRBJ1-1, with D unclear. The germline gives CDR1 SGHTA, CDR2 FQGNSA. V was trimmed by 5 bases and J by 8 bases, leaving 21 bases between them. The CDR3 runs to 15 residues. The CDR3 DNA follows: TGTGCCAGCAGCGCCCGCCCTTGGGCATATCGCGAAGCTTTCTTT. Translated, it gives CASSARPWAYREAFF.

CDR3 nucleotide sequence: TGTGCCAGCAGCAGGACAGCTGGAAACACCATATATTTT. Its protein is CASSRTAGNTIYF. The chain employs TRBV2 and TRBJ1-3, with D tentatively TRBD1 (6 bases). Germline lookup yields CDR1 SNHLY and CDR2 FYNNEI. The CDR3 sequence is 13 residues long. V gave up 6 bases and J gave up 2 bases, with 8 bases separating them.

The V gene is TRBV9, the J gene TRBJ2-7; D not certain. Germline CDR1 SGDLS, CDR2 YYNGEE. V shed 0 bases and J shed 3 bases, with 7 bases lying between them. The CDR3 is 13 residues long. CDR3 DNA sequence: TGTGCCAGCAGCGTAGCCCCCGGCTACGAGCAGTACTTC. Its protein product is CASSVAPGYEQYF.

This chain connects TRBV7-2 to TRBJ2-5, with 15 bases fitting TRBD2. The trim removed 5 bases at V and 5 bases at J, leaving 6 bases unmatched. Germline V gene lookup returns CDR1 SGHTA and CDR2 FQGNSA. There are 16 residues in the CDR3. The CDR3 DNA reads TGTGCCAGCAGCCCGAGGACTAGCGGGGGGGCCGAGACCCAGTACTTC. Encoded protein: CASSPRTSGGAETQYF.

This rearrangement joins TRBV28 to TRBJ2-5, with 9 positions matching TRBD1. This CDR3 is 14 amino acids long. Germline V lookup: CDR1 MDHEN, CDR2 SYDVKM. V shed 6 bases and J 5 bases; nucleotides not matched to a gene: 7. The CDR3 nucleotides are TGTGCCAGCAGGGTACAGGGGGCTTGGGAGACCCAGTACTTC. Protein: CASRVQGAWETQYF. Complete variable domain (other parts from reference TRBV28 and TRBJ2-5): DVKVTQSSRYLVKRTGEKVFLECVQDMDHENMFWYRQDPGLGLRLIYFSYDVKMKEKGDIPEGYSVSREKKERFSLILESASTNQTSMYLCASRVQGAWETQYFGPGTRLLVL.

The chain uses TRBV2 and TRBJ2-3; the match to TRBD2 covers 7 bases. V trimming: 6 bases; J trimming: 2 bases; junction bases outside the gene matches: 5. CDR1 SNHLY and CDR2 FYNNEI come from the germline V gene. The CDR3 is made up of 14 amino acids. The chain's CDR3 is CASRPRLATDTQYF. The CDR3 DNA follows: TGTGCCAGCAGGCCTCGACTAGCCACAGATACGCAGTATTTT.

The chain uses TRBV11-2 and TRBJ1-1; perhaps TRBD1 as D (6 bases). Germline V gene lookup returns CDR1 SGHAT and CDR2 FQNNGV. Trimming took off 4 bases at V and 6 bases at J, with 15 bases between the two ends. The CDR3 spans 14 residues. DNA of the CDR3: TGTGCCAGCAGCTCCTCATTCTCAGGGGCTGAAGCTTTCTTT. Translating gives CASSSSFSGAEAFF.